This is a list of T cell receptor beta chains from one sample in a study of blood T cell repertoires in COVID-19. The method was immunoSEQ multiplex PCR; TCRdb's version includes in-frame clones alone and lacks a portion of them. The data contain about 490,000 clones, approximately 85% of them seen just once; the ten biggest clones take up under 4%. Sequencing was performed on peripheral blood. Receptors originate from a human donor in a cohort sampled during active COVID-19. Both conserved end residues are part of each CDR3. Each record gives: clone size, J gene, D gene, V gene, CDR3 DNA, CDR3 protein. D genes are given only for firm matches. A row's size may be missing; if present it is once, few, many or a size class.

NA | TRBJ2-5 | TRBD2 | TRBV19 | TGTGCCAGTAGTCTCCTAGCGGTAGGGGAGACCCAGTACTTC | CASSLLAVGETQYF
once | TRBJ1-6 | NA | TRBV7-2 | TGTGCCGTAACGGACAGTTTATATAATTCACCCCTCCACTTT | CAVTDSLYNSPLHF
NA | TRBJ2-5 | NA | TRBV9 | TGTGCCAGCAGCGTGGGAGAAGAGACCCAGTACTTC | CASSVGEETQYF
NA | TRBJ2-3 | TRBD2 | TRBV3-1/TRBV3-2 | TGTGCCAGCAGCCAAGCCCGGGGCCCCGGGGGGAATACGCAGTATTTT | CASSQARGPGGNTQYF
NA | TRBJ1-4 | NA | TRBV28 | TGTGCCAGCAGTATTCAGGAAGCTAATGAAAAACTGTTTTTT | CASSIQEANEKLFF
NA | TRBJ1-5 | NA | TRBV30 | TGTGCCTGGAGTGCAGGGAACGAGGGCAATCAGCCCCAGCATTTT | CAWSAGNEGNQPQHF
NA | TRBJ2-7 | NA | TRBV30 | TGTGCCTGGAGTGTACGGCGGGCGGTCGAGCAGTACTTC | CAWSVRRAVEQYF
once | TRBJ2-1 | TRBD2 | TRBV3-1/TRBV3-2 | TGTGCCAGCAGCCAACTCAGCGGGAGTTCCTACAATGAGCAGTTCTTC | CASSQLSGSSYNEQFF
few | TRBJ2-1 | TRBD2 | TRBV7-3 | TGTGCCAGCAGCTCTTCTAGCGGGAGGGGCAATGAGCAGTTCTTC | CASSSSSGRGNEQFF
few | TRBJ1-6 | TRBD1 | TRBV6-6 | TGTGCCAGCAGCCATTCCGGAACAGGGGGAGCTTCACCCCTCCACTTT | CASSHSGTGGASPLHF
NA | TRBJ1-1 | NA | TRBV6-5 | TGTGCCAGCAGTTACAGGAGGGCGGGAGGGACTGAAGCTTTCTTT | CASSYRRAGGTEAFF
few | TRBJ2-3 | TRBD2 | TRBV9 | TGTGCCAGCAGCGTAGGGCTAGCGGGAGGCCATCTTCCCACAGATACGCAGTATTTT | CASSVGLAGGHLPTDTQYF
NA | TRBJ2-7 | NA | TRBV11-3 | TGTGCCAGCAGCTTAGGGGCTAGCTTCGGGGAGCAGTACTTC | CASSLGASFGEQYF
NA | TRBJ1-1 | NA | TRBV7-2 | TGTGCCAGCAGCTTATCCATTACTGAAGCTTTCTTT | CASSLSITEAFF
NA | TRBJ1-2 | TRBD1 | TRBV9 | TGTGCCAGCAGCGGATGGACAGGTGGCAACAGGAGGTACTATGGCTACACCTTC | CASSGWTGGNRRYYGYTF
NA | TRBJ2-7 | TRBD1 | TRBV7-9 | TGTGCCAGCAGCACGGGACAGGGAATCGAGCAGTACTTC | CASSTGQGIEQYF